These T cell receptor beta chains were read from a single sample in a study of T cell responses to AZD1222 COVID-19 vaccine. The method was immunoSEQ multiplex PCR; TCRdb's version includes in-frame clones alone and lacks a portion of them. Here the sample spans under 200,000 clones, roughly nine tenths being singletons. Sample: peripheral blood, taken on day 0 of AZD1222 vaccination. These receptors originate from an adult in good health. CDR3s include the opening cysteine and the closing phenylalanine or tryptophan. Each record gives: D gene, clone size, V gene, J gene, CDR3 protein, CDR3 DNA. D genes are given only for firm matches. Some rows have no size entry. The others give once, few or many, or a class for an expanded clone.

TRBD1	NA	TRBV15	TRBJ1-1	CATSREGRQGAFF	TGTGCCACCAGCAGAGAGGGGCGACAGGGAGCTTTCTTT
NA	NA	TRBV6-1	TRBJ1-2	CASSDLTRGYTF	TGTGCCAGCAGTGACCTAACGAGAGGCTACACCTTC
NA	NA	TRBV30	TRBJ2-1	CAWRAEGGNYNEQFF	TGTGCCTGGAGGGCGGAGGGGGGTAATTACAATGAGCAGTTCTTC
NA	NA	TRBV28	TRBJ1-6	CASSLYGRNNSPLHF	TGTGCCAGCAGTTTGTATGGACGGAACAATTCACCCCTCCACTTT
NA	once	TRBV2	TRBJ1-2	CASSQPGNYGYTF	TGTGCCAGCAGCCAGCCAGGGAACTATGGCTACACCTTC
NA	many	TRBV6-4	TRBJ2-1	CASSDSGLGEQFF	TGTGCCAGCAGTGACTCCGGGCTAGGTGAGCAGTTCTTC
TRBD1	NA	TRBV12-3/TRBV12-4	TRBJ1-5	CASLQGFGQPQHF	TGTGCCAGCTTACAGGGGTTTGGACAGCCCCAGCATTTT
TRBD1	NA	TRBV30	TRBJ2-1	CAWIPLTYRGNEQFF	TGTGCCTGGATCCCCTTAACCTACAGGGGCAATGAGCAGTTCTTC
NA	NA	TRBV28	TRBJ1-4	CASSLSEFGPGGTRIF	NA
NA	NA	TRBV4-3	TRBJ2-7	CASSQDHGREQYF	TGCGCCAGCAGCCAAGATCATGGGCGCGAGCAGTACTTC
NA	once	TRBV9	TRBJ1-5	CASTRQAGGQPQHF	TGTGCCAGCACCCGACAGGCTGGAGGTCAGCCCCAGCATTTT
NA	NA	TRBV27	TRBJ2-5	CASSLFGSETQYF	TGTGCCAGCAGTTTGTTTGGTTCGGAGACCCAGTACTTC
NA	NA	TRBV11-2	TRBJ2-5	CASSIGRTLGQETQYF	TGTGCCAGCAGCATCGGACGGACCCTCGGGCAAGAGACCCAGTACTTC
NA	NA	TRBV7-2	TRBJ2-1	CASSPAPEFRNEQFF	TGTGCCAGCAGCCCAGCGCCGGAATTTAGGAATGAGCAGTTCTTC
NA	NA	TRBV27	TRBJ1-1	CASSLRSLLNTEAFF	TGTGCCAGCAGTTTAAGGTCCCTTTTGAACACTGAAGCTTTCTTT
NA	once	TRBV30	TRBJ1-6	CAWSSASSYNSPLHF	TGTGCCTGGAGTTCCGCTAGCTCCTATAATTCACCCCTCCACTTT
TRBD1	NA	TRBV19	TRBJ2-1	CATKPGQGISNEQFF	TGTGCCACAAAACCGGGACAGGGAATATCGAATGAGCAGTTCTTC
TRBD1	NA	TRBV29-1	TRBJ2-2	CSVVPLTGTGELFF	TGCAGCGTTGTGCCCTTGACAGGGACCGGGGAGCTGTTTTTT
NA	once	TRBV19	TRBJ2-7	CASSGAWGATYEQYF	TGTGCCAGTAGTGGGGCCTGGGGGGCTACCTACGAGCAGTACTTC
NA	NA	TRBV27	TRBJ2-7	CASSFSRGYEQYF	TGTGCCAGCAGTTTTTCCCGGGGCTACGAGCAGTACTTC
NA	NA	TRBV24-1	TRBJ2-3	CATSQDLSTDTQYF	TGTGCCACCAGTCAGGACCTCTCCACAGATACGCAGTATTTT
NA	NA	TRBV5-5	TRBJ2-1	CASSSEGVLENEQFF	TGTGCCAGCAGCTCCGAGGGGGTCTTGGAAAATGAGCAGTTCTTC
TRBD2	once	TRBV5-1	TRBJ2-1	CASSLGLAGSEQFF	TGCGCCAGCAGCTTGGGACTAGCGGGGAGTGAGCAGTTCTTC
NA	NA	TRBV5-4	TRBJ2-2	CASRLDNLGELFF	TGTGCCAGCAGACTCGACAATCTCGGGGAGCTGTTTTTT
NA	once	TRBV19	TRBJ2-3	CASSILSGQTDTQYF	TGTGCCAGTAGTATCTTATCTGGACAGACAGATACGCAGTATTTT
NA	few	TRBV4-3	TRBJ1-1	CASSHDGLNTEAFF	TGCGCCAGCAGCCATGACGGCTTGAACACTGAAGCTTTCTTT
NA	NA	TRBV27	TRBJ2-3	CASRGEPGLQSTDTQYF	TGTGCCAGCAGGGGGGAACCGGGACTCCAAAGCACAGATACGCAGTATTTT